This is a list of T cell receptor beta chains from one sample in a study of blood T cell repertoires in COVID-19. TCRdb's table, derived via immunoSEQ multiplex PCR, lists solely in-frame clones and lacks some. The sample lists about 58,000 clones, about 79% occurring once. Sample: peripheral blood. The receptors derive from a human donor in a cohort sampled during active COVID-19. The CDR3 runs from the conserved cysteine through the conserved F or W. The order of the fields is D gene, V gene, J gene, CDR3 protein. The D gene is left open where the match is weak.

TRBD1	TRBV18	TRBJ1-4	CASLGQGDEKLFF
TRBD2	TRBV3-1/TRBV3-2	TRBJ2-3	CASSQLWTSGGAADTQYF
TRBD1	TRBV5-1	TRBJ1-4	CASSLGQGNNEKLFF
-	TRBV30	TRBJ2-7	CACLPPGTYEQYF
-	TRBV9	TRBJ1-6	CASSVNSYNSPLHF
-	TRBV6-1	TRBJ1-1	CASSEAVGAQGNTEAFF
TRBD1	TRBV30	TRBJ2-7	CAWSQGTGGVYEQYF
-	TRBV11-3	TRBJ2-7	CASSSSRYRF
-	TRBV7-6	TRBJ1-1	CASSLQSGGMNTEAFF
-	TRBV27	TRBJ1-1	CASTQGVGRGVTEAFF
-	TRBV3-1/TRBV3-2	TRBJ1-1	CASSQDETGLTEAFF
TRBD1	TRBV29-1	TRBJ2-7	CSVGDRSSYEQYF
-	TRBV4-2	TRBJ2-7	CASSQGYSNYEQYF
TRBD2	TRBV7-9	TRBJ2-7	CASSLAASGPLEQYF
TRBD2	TRBV6-4	TRBJ2-1	CASSDLAGGYNEQFF
TRBD1	TRBV28	TRBJ2-7	CATIIGQGGGEQYF
-	TRBV18	TRBJ2-7	CASSPGGEQYF
-	TRBV4-3	TRBJ1-1	CASSQEGRGGWIEAFF
TRBD1	TRBV30	TRBJ1-1	CAWRVDRGRYTEAFF
-	TRBV30	TRBJ1-2	CAREGYDYGYTF
-	TRBV19	TRBJ1-5	CASRRFSNQPQHF
TRBD1	TRBV18	TRBJ2-7	CASYSGQGSYEQYF
-	TRBV2	TRBJ2-7	CASSVGVSYEQYF
-	TRBV14	TRBJ1-4	CASSQGVKGRLFF
TRBD2	TRBV4-1	TRBJ2-6	CASSQVLAGGPSGANVLTF
TRBD2	TRBV7-9	TRBJ2-1	CASSKVAGVYNEQFF
-	TRBV2	TRBJ2-1	CASSEGREYNEQFF
-	TRBV18	TRBJ2-7	CASSPPQGMAYEQYF
TRBD1	TRBV11-2	TRBJ2-7	CASNSRQGAFYEQYF
TRBD1	TRBV29-1	TRBJ2-7	CSVGKADRVNEQYF
-	TRBV29-1	TRBJ2-7	CSGMTATYEQYF
-	TRBV5-1	TRBJ1-1	CASSFDSFMNTEAFF
TRBD1	TRBV6-6	TRBJ2-7	CASSYFGQGARYEQYF
-	TRBV3-1/TRBV3-2	TRBJ1-2	CASSPDNARFYGYTF
TRBD1	TRBV7-9	TRBJ1-1	CASSLSEGAMNTEAFF
TRBD1	TRBV15	TRBJ2-7	CATSRLYYKGAFHHEQYF
-	TRBV24-1	TRBJ1-2	CATSDSGVRGGYTF